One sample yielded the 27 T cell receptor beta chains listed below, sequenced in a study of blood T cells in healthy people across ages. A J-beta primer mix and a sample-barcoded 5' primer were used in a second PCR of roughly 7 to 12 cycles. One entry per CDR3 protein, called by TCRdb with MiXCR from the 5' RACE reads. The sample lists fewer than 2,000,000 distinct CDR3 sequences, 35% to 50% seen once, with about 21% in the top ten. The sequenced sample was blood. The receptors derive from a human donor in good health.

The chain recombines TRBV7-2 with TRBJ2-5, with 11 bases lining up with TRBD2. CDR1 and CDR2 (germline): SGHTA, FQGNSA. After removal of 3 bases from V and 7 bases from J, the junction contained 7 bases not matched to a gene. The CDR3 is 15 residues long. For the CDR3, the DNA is TGTGCCAGCAGCTTGGATTCCCTAGCGGGGGGGACCCAGTACTTC. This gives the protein CASSLDSLAGGTQYF.

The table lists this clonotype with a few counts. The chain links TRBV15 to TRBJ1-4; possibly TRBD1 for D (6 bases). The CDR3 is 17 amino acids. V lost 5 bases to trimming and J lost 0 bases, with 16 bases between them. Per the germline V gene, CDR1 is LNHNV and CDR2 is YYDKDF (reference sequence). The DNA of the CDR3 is TGTGCCACCAGCGCCCAACTGGGGGGCACAACTAATGAAAAACTGTTTTTT. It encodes CATSAQLGGTTNEKLFF.

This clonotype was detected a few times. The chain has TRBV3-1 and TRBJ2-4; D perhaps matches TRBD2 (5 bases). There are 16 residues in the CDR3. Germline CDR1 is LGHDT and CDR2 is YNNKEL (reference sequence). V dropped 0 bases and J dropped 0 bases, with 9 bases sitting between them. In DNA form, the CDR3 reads TGTGCCAGCAGCCAAGACTTAGGACTAGCCAAAAACATTCAGTACTTC. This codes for CASSQDLGLAKNIQYF.

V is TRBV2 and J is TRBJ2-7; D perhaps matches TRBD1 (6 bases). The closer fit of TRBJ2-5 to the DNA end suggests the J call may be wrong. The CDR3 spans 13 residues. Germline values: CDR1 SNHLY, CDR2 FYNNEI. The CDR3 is CASIWTASETQYF. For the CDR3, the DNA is TGTGCCAGCATTTGGACAGCTTCGGAGACCCAGTACTTC.

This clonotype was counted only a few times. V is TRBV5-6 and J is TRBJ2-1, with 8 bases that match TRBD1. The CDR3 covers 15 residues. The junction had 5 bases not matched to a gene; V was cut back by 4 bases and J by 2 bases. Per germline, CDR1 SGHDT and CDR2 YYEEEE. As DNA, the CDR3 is TGTGCCAGCAGCCGCCTGGACAGGGCCTACAATGAGCAGTTCTTC. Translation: CASSRLDRAYNEQFF.

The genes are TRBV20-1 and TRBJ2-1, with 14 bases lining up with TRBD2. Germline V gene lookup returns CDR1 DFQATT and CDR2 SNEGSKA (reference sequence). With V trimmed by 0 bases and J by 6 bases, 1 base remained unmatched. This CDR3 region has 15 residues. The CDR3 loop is CSARDGLAGGNEQFF. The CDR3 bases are TGCAGTGCTAGAGATGGACTAGCGGGGGGCAATGAGCAGTTCTTC.

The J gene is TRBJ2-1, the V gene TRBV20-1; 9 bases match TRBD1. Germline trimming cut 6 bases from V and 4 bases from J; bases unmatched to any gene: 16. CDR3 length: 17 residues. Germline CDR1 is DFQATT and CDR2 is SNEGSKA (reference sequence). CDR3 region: CSAAPTADRGLYNEQFF. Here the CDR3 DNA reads TGCAGTGCCGCTCCCACCGCTGACAGGGGGTTGTACAATGAGCAGTTCTTC.

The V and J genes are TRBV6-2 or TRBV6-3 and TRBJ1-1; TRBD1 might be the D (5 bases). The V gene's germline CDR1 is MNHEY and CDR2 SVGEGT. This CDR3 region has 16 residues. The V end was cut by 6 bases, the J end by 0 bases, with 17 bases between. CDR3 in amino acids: CASRKPGLRMNTEAFF. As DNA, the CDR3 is TGTGCCAGCAGAAAACCAGGGCTACGAATGAACACTGAAGCTTTCTTT.

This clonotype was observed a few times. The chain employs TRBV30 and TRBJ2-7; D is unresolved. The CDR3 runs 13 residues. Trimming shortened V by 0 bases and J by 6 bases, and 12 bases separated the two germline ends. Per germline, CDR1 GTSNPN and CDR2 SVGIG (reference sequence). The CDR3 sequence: CAWSVQASCEQYF. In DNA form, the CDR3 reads TGTGCCTGGAGTGTACAAGCAAGCTGCGAGCAGTACTTC.

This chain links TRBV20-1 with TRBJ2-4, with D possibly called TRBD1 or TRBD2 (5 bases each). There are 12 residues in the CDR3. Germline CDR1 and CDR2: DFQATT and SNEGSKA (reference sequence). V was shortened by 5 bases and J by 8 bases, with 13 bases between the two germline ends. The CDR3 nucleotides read TGCAGTGCTCGCAGGGAGAGTGACATTCAGTACTTC. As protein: CSARRESDIQYF.

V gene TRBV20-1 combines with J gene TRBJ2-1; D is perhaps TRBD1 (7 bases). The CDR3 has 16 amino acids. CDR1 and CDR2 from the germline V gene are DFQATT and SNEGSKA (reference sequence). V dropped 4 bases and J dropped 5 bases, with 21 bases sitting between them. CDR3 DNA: TGCAGTGCTATTTCCCGGGCAGGGGGGACCAACAATGAGCAGTTCTTC. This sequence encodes CSAISRAGGTNNEQFF.

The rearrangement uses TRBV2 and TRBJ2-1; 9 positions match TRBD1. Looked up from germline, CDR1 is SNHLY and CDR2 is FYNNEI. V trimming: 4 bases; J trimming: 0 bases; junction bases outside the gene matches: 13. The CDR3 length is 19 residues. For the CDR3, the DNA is TGTGCCAGCAGTGTTCCGGGACAGGGAAGGGTTAGCTCCTACAATGAGCAGTTCTTC. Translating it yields CASSVPGQGRVSSYNEQFF.

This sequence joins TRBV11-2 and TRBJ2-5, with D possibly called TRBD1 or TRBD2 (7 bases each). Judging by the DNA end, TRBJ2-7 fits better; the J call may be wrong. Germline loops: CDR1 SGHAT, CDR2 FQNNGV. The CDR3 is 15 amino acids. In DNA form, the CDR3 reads TGTGCCAGCAGCCAGGGGGGGAGGTCGACCTACGAGCAGTACTTC. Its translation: CASSQGGRSTYEQYF.

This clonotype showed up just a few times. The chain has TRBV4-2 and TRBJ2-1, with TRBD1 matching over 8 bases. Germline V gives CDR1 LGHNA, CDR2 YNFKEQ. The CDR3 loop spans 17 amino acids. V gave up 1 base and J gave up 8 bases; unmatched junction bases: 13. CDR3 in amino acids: CASSQGRTGTGPHEQFF. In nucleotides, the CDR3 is TGTGCCAGCAGCCAAGGTCGGACCGGGACAGGCCCCCATGAGCAGTTCTTC.

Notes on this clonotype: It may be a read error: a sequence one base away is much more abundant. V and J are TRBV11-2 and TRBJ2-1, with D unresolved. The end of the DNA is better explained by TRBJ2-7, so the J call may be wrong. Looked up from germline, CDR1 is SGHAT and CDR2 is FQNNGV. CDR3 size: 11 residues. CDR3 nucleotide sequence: TGTGCCAGCGGCGGTTCGCACGAGCAGTACTTC. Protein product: CASGGSHEQYF.

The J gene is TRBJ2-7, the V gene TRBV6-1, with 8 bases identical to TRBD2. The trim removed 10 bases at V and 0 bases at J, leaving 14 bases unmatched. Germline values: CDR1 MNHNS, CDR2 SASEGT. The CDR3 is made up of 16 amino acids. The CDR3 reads CANSDTLADPSYEQYF. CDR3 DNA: TGTGCCAACAGCGACACACTAGCGGATCCCTCCTACGAGCAGTACTTC.

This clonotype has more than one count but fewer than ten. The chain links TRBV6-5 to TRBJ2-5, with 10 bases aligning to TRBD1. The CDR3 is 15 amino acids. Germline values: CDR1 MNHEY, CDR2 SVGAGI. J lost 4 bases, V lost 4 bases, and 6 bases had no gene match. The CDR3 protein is CASSFDRGRAETQYF. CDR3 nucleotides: TGTGCCAGCAGTTTTGACAGGGGGCGAGCAGAGACCCAGTACTTC.

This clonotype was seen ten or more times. CDR3: CASSLRRGANVLTF. CDR3 in DNA: TGTGCCAGCAGTCTTAGGAGGGGGGCCAACGTCCTGACTTTC. The V gene is TRBV14, the J gene TRBJ2-6; D is possibly TRBD2 (5 bases). In germline, CDR1 is SGHDN, CDR2 FVKESK. V was shortened by 6 bases and J by 4 bases, with 10 bases between the two germline ends. This CDR3 has 14 residues.

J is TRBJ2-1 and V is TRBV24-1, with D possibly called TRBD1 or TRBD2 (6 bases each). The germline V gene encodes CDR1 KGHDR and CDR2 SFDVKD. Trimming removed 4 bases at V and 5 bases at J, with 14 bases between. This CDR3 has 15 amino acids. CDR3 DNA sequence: TGTGCCACCAGTGACTCGGGGGCTACCGACAATGAGCAGTTCTTC. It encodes CATSDSGATDNEQFF.

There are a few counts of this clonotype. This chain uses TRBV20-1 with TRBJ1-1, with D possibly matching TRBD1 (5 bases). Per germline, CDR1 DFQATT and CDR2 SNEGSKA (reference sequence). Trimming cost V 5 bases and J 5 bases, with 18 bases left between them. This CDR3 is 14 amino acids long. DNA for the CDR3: TGCAGTGCTCCTTCTGGGGGGGGTTGGACTGAAGCTTTCTTT. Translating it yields CSAPSGGGWTEAFF.

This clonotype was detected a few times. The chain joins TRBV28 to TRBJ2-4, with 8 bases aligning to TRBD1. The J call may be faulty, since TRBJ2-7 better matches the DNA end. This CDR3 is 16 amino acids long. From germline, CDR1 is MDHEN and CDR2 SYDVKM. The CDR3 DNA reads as TGTGCCAGCAGTTCAAGAGGACAGGGAGATTCCTACGAGCAGTACTTC. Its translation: CASSSRGQGDSYEQYF.

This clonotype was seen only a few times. CDR3 in amino acids: CAISDRLYGYTF. CDR3 coding DNA: TGTGCCATCAGTGACCGTTTGTATGGCTACACCTTC. V usage is TRBV10-3 and J usage is TRBJ1-2; D ambiguous. V lost 3 bases and J lost 5, with 7 bases in between. Germline V gives CDR1 ENHRY, CDR2 SYGVKD. The CDR3 spans 12 residues.

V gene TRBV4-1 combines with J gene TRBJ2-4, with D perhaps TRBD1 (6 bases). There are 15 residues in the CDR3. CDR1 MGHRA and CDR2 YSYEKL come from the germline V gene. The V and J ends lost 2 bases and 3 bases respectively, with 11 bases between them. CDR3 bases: TGCGCCAGCAGCCAAACAGGGTACGACAAAAACATTCAGTACTTC. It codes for CASSQTGYDKNIQYF.

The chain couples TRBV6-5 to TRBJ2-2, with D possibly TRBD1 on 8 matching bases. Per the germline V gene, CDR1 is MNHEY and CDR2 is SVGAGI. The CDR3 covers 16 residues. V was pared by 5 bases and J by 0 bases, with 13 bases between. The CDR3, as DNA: TGTGCCAGCAGTAACAGGGGGGGCGCGAACACCGGGGAGCTGTTTTTT. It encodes CASSNRGGANTGELFF.

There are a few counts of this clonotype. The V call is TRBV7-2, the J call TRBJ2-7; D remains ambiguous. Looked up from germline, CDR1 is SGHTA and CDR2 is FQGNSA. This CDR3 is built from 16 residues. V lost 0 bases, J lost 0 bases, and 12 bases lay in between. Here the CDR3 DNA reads TGTGCCAGCAGCTTAGCGCCCTCCTCGAACTCCTACGAGCAGTACTTC. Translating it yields CASSLAPSSNSYEQYF.

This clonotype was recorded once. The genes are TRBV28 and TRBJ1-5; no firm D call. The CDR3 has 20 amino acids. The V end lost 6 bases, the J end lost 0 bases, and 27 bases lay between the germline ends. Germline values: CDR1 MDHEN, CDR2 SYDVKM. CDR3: CASSPAAFRGAGYSNQPQHF. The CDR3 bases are TGTGCCAGCAGCCCCGCGGCTTTTCGGGGAGCAGGTTATAGCAATCAGCCCCAGCATTTT.

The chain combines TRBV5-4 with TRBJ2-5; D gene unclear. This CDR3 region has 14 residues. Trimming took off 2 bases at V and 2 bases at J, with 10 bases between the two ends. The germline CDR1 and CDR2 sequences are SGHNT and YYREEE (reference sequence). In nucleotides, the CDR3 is TGTGCCAGCAGCTTTGATGGACCTCAAGAGACCCAGTACTTC. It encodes CASSFDGPQETQYF.